This is a list of T cell receptor beta chains from one sample in a study of ipilimumab plus nivolumab after autologous stem cell transplantation. Only in-frame clones appear in the TCRdb table, and some are missing; sequencing was by immunoSEQ multiplex PCR. In the table there are fewer than 15,000 clones, around 74% of which are singletons. Sequences were derived from PBMCs, sampled in a trial of ipilimumab plus nivolumab as post-transplant consolidation. The source is a male donor with primary mediastinal lymphoma. Each CDR3 is given with its conserved first and last residue. D genes are given only for firm matches. A clone size is listed for some rows: how often the clone was seen (once, few, many), or a class if it is expanded.

TRBJ1-6 | . | . | TRBV28 | 16 | TGTGCCAGCAGACGACGGGGGGTGTTGGAAAATTCACCCCTCCACTTT | CASRRRGVLENSPLHF
TRBJ2-5 | . | few | TRBV6-5 | 15 | TGTGCCAGCAGTTACATGGGTGGGGCGCAAGAGACCCAGTACTTC | CASSYMGGAQETQYF
TRBJ2-1 | TRBD2 | . | TRBV5-1 | 17 | TGCGCCAGCAGCTTTTCGGCTAGCGGGGACAACTACAATGAGCAGTTCTTC | CASSFSASGDNYNEQFF
TRBJ2-2 | TRBD1 | . | TRBV18 | 15 | TGTGCCAGCTCGCAACGGACAGGGAACACCGGGGAGCTGTTTTTT | CASSQRTGNTGELFF
TRBJ2-1 | . | few | TRBV5-1 | 12 | TGCGCCAGCAGCTCACAGGGCTGGGAGCAGTTCTTC | CASSSQGWEQFF
TRBJ1-2 | TRBD1 | . | TRBV7-2 | 15 | TGTGCCAGCAGCTACAGACAGGGGGCTGGCTATGGCTACACCTTC | CASSYRQGAGYGYTF
TRBJ1-2 | . | . | TRBV19 | 14 | TGTGCCAGTACCCAGGGCCTGTACAACTATGGCTACACCTTC | CASTQGLYNYGYTF
TRBJ1-1 | . | few | TRBV25-1 | 13 | TGTGCCAGCCTGGGGGGCTCGAACACTGAAGCTTTCTTT | CASLGGSNTEAFF
TRBJ1-6 | . | . | TRBV5-4 | 14 | TGTGCCAGCAGCTTGGCGGTCGGGGATTCACCCCTCCACTTT | CASSLAVGDSPLHF
TRBJ1-4 | . | . | TRBV9 | 15 | TGTGCCAGCAGCCCATCGGGGCCCCCTAATGAAAAACTGTTTTTT | CASSPSGPPNEKLFF
TRBJ2-1 | . | . | TRBV7-6 | 15 | TGTGCCAGCAGCTTAGGCAGGGGCCCTAACAATGAGCAGTTCTTC | CASSLGRGPNNEQFF
TRBJ2-7 | TRBD2 | . | TRBV4-1 | 14 | TGCGCCAGCAGCCAATGGACTAGCGCTTACGAGCAGTACTTC | CASSQWTSAYEQYF
TRBJ1-2 | . | . | TRBV6-1 | 15 | TGTGCCAGCAGTGAAGCGCTGATGGGGGTCTATGGCTACACCTTC | CASSEALMGVYGYTF
TRBJ2-7 | . | . | TRBV4-3 | 13 | TGCGCCAGCAGCCAGGGACTCTCGGGCGAGCAGTACTTC | CASSQGLSGEQYF
TRBJ2-7 | . | . | TRBV25-1 | 15 | TGTGCCAGCAGTGATCCTCGACGAGACTCCTACGAGCAGTACTTC | CASSDPRRDSYEQYF
TRBJ1-5 | . | . | TRBV6-1 | 14 | TGTGCCAGCAGTGAGACAGACGCCGGGCAGCCCCAGCATTTT | CASSETDAGQPQHF
TRBJ1-1 | . | . | TRBV2 | 14 | TGTGCCAGCAGTGAAGCTGGGACGAACACTGAAGCTTTCTTT | CASSEAGTNTEAFF
TRBJ1-4 | . | . | TRBV4-1 | 17 | TGCGCCAGCAGCCAAGATCTAAATCCCGCAACTAATGAAAAACTGTTTTTT | CASSQDLNPATNEKLFF
TRBJ2-5 | TRBD2 | . | TRBV7-9 | 16 | TGTGCCAGCAGCTTATATTGGGCTAGCGGGCAAGAGACCCAGTACTTC | CASSLYWASGQETQYF
TRBJ2-7 | . | . | TRBV10-3 | 12 | TGTGCCATCAGTGAATACAGGGGGGGTGAGAGCTTC | CAISEYRGGESF
TRBJ2-7 | TRBD1 | . | TRBV5-1 | 15 | TGCGCCAGCAGCTTGGCCCTGACAGGGATCTACGAGCAGTACTTC | CASSLALTGIYEQYF
TRBJ2-2 | . | . | TRBV2 | 13 | TGTGCCAGCAGTGTACAGGGAATCGGGGAGCTGTTTTTT | CASSVQGIGELFF
TRBJ2-1 | . | . | TRBV5-1 | 17 | TGCGCCAGCAGACTGGACCCGGGTTTCTACACCTACAATGAGCAGTTCTTC | CASRLDPGFYTYNEQFF
TRBJ1-4 | . | once | TRBV30 | 11 | TGTGCCTGGAGGGGGGGTGAAAAACTGTTTTTT | CAWRGGEKLFF
TRBJ2-7 | . | few | TRBV7-8 | 13 | TGTGCCAGCAGCTTAGTGGAGGGCAGGGAGCAGTACTTC | CASSLVEGREQYF
TRBJ1-5 | . | . | TRBV28 | 15 | TGTGCCAGCAGTTTACAACAGGATAGCAATCAGCCCCAGCATTTT | CASSLQQDSNQPQHF
TRBJ1-4 | . | . | TRBV6-6 | 15 | TGTGCCAGCAGTTACTCGGGCGGTTCTAATGAAAAACTGTTTTTT | CASSYSGGSNEKLFF
TRBJ2-5 | . | . | TRBV29-1 | 13 | TGCAGCGTTGTTAGCTCCTCCGGTTGGACCCAGTACTTC | CSVVSSSGWTQYF
TRBJ2-1 | TRBD2 | . | TRBV7-7 | 15 | TGTGCTAGCAGCTTAGCGGGGGGGTACTACAATGAGCAGTTCTTC | CASSLAGGYYNEQFF
TRBJ1-2 | . | . | TRBV19 | 14 | TGTGCCAGTAGTTCCAACTCCTTGGACTATGGCTACACCTTC | CASSSNSLDYGYTF
TRBJ1-6 | . | . | TRBV6-1 | 14 | TGTGCCAGCAGTGAAGTGGACAGTTATTCACCCCTCCACTTT | CASSEVDSYSPLHF
TRBJ2-5 | TRBD2 | few | TRBV18 | 15 | TGTGCCAGCTCACCGGGACTAGAAATCCAAGAGACCCAGTACTTC | CASSPGLEIQETQYF
TRBJ2-2 | TRBD2 | . | TRBV2 | 18 | TGTGCCAGCATCCCCCCGACTAGCGGGAGAATGTACACCGGGGAGCTGTTTTTT | CASIPPTSGRMYTGELFF
TRBJ1-3 | . | . | TRBV5-4 | 16 | TGTGCCAGCAGCCCCTGGGACGCCGGCTCTGGAAACACCATATATTTT | CASSPWDAGSGNTIYF
TRBJ2-3 | . | . | TRBV6-1 | 11 | TGTGCCAGCAGGGGCTCAGATACGCAGTATTTT | CASRGSDTQYF